This T cell receptor beta chain was sequenced during a study of OX40 agonist ivuxolimab in advanced cancers. TCRdb's table, derived via immunoSEQ multiplex PCR, lists solely in-frame clones and lacks some. The profile shows roughly 79,000 clones, 70% to 90% of them singletons. Sequencing used CD4+ or CD8+ T cells sorted from blood, obtained in a trial of the OX40 agonist ivuxolimab. The source of this sequence is an adult with an advanced solid tumor such as melanoma, head and neck, liver or kidney cancer.

CDR3 coding DNA: TGTGCCAGCTCACCAGGGACATCGTCCTACGAGCAGTACTTC. Its protein is CASSPGTSSYEQYF. The chain carries TRBV18 and TRBJ2-7, with D maybe TRBD1 (6 bases). This CDR3 is built from 14 residues. Germline V CDR1 and CDR2: KGHSH, LQKENI. V was pared by 2 bases and J by 1 base, with 9 bases between.